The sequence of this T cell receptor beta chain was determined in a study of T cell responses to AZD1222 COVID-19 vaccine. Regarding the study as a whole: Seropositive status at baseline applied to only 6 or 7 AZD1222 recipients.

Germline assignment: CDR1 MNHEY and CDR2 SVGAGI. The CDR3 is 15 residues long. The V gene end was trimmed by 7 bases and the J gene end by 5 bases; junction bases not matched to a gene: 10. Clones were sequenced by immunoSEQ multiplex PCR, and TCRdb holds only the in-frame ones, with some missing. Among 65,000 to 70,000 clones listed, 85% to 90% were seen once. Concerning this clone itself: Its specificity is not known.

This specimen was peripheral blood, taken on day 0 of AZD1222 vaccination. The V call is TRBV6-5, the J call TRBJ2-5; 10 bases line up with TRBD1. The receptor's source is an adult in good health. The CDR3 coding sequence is TGTGCCAGCAACAGACAGGGGGCTGGGTATGAGACCCAGTACTTC. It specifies CASNRQGAGYETQYF.